These T cell receptor beta chains were read from a single sample in a study of T cells in Graves' hyperthyroidism and ophthalmopathy. TCRdb fed the multiplex PCR reads into MiXCR, producing one record per CDR3 protein. Of roughly 720,000 distinct CDR3 sequences in the sample, 17% were seen once. Material for sequencing was blood. The source of these receptors is a man between 45 and 60 years old with Graves' hyperthyroidism. Each CDR3 is given without its conserved first and last residue.

>TRBV5-1
ASSFERGRTDTQY
>TRBV5-5
ASSYKRSNEQF
>TRBV20-1
GPSSAQGYGYT
>TRBV6-1
ASIGHLDSSGRANEQF
>TRBV7-8
ASSLLSNEQF
>TRBV2
ASDDRPSNQPQH
>TRBV2
ASSGRDGPEKLF
>TRBV11-2
ASSMGLAGAQETQY
>TRBV20-1
SAPFGGVETQY
>TRBV6-1
ASSSRPLYGDEQF
>TRBV20-1
SARDRGTGSIYGYT
>TRBV27
ASRGGSTQY
>TRBV11-2
ASSLNAGGAETQY
>TRBV25-1
ASRDSANTGELF
>TRBV28
ASSLVRGNTGELF
>TRBV28
ASSLSGTVNQPQH
>TRBV28
ASSLRTGGPYNEQF
>TRBV12-3/TRBV12-4
ASRGQAGFVDEQF
>TRBV18
ASSAKRGDQPQH
>TRBV7-3
ASSLGPRRRTSGITDTQY
>TRBV20-1
SARVGGQVNVLT
>TRBV30
AWSTRSEQGAF
>TRBV5-1
ASSLAGTSGRQETQY
>TRBV2
ASSRQGASTEAF
>TRBV20-1
SASFIGSGSSYNEQF
>TRBV19
ASSILAGASYNEQF
>TRBV30
AWSVSGAELF
>TRBV6-2/TRBV6-3
ASSVPGWTDTDTQY
>TRBV10-3
AISPDRPQGSGNTIY
>TRBV7-8
ASSHNWNSNQPQH
>TRBV7-3
ASSFPEAPRTGSSYNEQF
>TRBV14
ASSQGRDLSSYNSPLH
>TRBV7-2
ASSSGLGVGLEQY
>TRBV5-1
ASRRLAGGPTETQY
>TRBV3-1
ASSPGNQPQH
>TRBV7-2
ASSLAQIYGYT
>TRBV18
ASSSGRLTEAF
>TRBV2
ASRETSGDPGGDEQY
>TRBV6-1
ASTRQGSNTEAF
>TRBV30
AWSVRARGNIQY
>TRBV18
ASSPPRGGGEHTDTQY
>TRBV11-2
ASSPAGGIGGNTIY